The 12 T cell receptor beta chains below were found in one sample sequenced in a study of blood T cell repertoires in COVID-19. Sequencing used immunoSEQ multiplex PCR; TCRdb keeps in-frame clones, though not all of them. The table includes over 7,500 clones, 80% to 90% detected once. Sequencing was carried out using peripheral blood. The receptor set was obtained from a man between 60 and 75 years old with active COVID-19.

The DNA of the CDR3 is TGTGCCAGTAGTCAGGGGGCCAAAGGTAGTCCCCAGTACTTC. It yields the protein CASSQGAKGSPQYF. V is TRBV19 and J is TRBJ2-5; 8 positions match TRBD1. From germline, CDR1 is LNHDA and CDR2 SQIVND (reference sequence). The length of the CDR3 is 14 residues. With 5 bases clipped from V and 9 bases from J, the junction kept 11 bases outside the gene matches. Variable domain in full (rest from reference TRBV19 and TRBJ2-5): DGGITQSPKYLFRKEGQNVTLSCEQNLNHDAMYWYRQDPGQGLRLIYYSQIVNDFQKGDIAEGYSVSREKKESFPLTVTSAQKNPTAFYLCASSQGAKGSPQYFGPGTRLLVL.

This sequence joins TRBV2 and TRBJ2-3, with D possibly being TRBD2 (6 bases). Germline lookup yields CDR1 SNHLY and CDR2 FYNNEI. CDR3 length: 10 amino acids. V lost 10 bases to trimming and J lost 6 bases, with 8 bases between them. CDR3 coding DNA: TGTGCCACAGGGAGGGATACGCAGTATTTT. Amino acids: CATGRDTQYF. Supplemented by reference TRBV2 and TRBJ2-3, the full variable domain reads EPEVTQTPSHQVTQMGQEVILRCVPISNHLYFYWYRQILGQKVEFLVSFYNNEISEKSEIFDDQFSVERPDGSNFTLKIRSTKLEDSAMYFCATGRDTQYFGPGTRLTVL.

This clone was detected only once. This chain links TRBV6-4 with TRBJ2-3; perhaps TRBD2 as D (6 bases). The CDR3 is 16 amino acids. Germline CDR1 and CDR2: MRHNA and SNTAGT. The V gene lost 9 bases and the J gene lost 0 bases, with 19 bases spanning the gap. The CDR3 here is CASSASPAGSTDTQYF. DNA for the CDR3: TGTGCCAGTAGCGCCTCCCCGGCGGGGAGCACAGATACGCAGTATTTT.

This chain uses TRBV2 with TRBJ1-1; TRBD1 might be the D (5 bases). V lost 0 bases and J 1 base, leaving 12 bases between the germline ends. The CDR3 runs 16 residues. Per the germline V gene, CDR1 is SNHLY and CDR2 is FYNNEI. The DNA for the CDR3 is TGTGCCAGCAGTGAAGCGGGGGGGTTAGGGAACACTGAAGCTTTCTTT. It yields the protein CASSEAGGLGNTEAFF. Supplemented by reference TRBV2 and TRBJ1-1, the full variable domain reads EPEVTQTPSHQVTQMGQEVILRCVPISNHLYFYWYRQILGQKVEFLVSFYNNEISEKSEIFDDQFSVERPDGSNFTLKIRSTKLEDSAMYFCASSEAGGLGNTEAFFGQGTRLTVV.

This clone came up once. The chain carries TRBV25-1 and TRBJ2-2; D call uncertain. The V end lost 8 bases, the J end lost 0 bases, and 13 bases lay between the germline ends. Germline CDR1 MGHDK, CDR2 SYGVNS. The CDR3 runs 15 residues. The CDR3 loop is CASGPTNTNTGELFF. CDR3 coding DNA: TGTGCCAGCGGCCCCACTAATACGAACACCGGGGAGCTGTTTTTT.

This clone has just a few counts. The chain joins TRBV5-4 to TRBJ1-2; no firm D call. The length of the CDR3 is 12 residues. From germline, CDR1 is SGHNT and CDR2 YYREEE (reference sequence). V was clipped by 2 bases and J by 2 bases, with 4 bases between them. CDR3 sequence: CASSFENYGYTF. The CDR3 nucleotides are TGTGCCAGCAGCTTTGAGAACTATGGCTACACCTTC.

This chain uses TRBV6-5 with TRBJ2-7; TRBD1 aligns across 9 bases. The CDR3 extends over 14 amino acids. Germline V CDR1 and CDR2: MNHEY, SVGAGI. The V gene end was trimmed by 5 bases and the J gene end by 4 bases; junction bases not matched to a gene: 6. CDR3 coding DNA: TGTGCCAGCAGTACCACAGGGGGCAGGTACGAGCAGTACTTC. As protein: CASSTTGGRYEQYF.

In DNA, the CDR3 is TGTGCCAGCAGCGTAGTTAGCGGGACGAACACCGGGGAGCTGTTTTTT. Translating it yields CASSVVSGTNTGELFF. The chain couples TRBV9 to TRBJ2-2, with 8 bases matching TRBD2. CDR3 size: 16 residues. CDR1 is SGDLS and CDR2 is YYNGEE in the germline V gene. With 0 bases clipped from V and 0 bases from J, the junction kept 1 base outside the gene matches.

V and J are TRBV5-1 and TRBJ2-3; 9 bases are a match to TRBD2. There are 15 residues in the CDR3. J gave up 4 bases and V 0 bases, and 3 bases lay outside the gene matches. CDR1 is SGHRS, CDR2 YFSETQ, per germline. CDR3 protein: CASSLGGGGADTQYF. CDR3 DNA: TGCGCCAGCAGCTTGGGTGGCGGGGGGGCAGATACGCAGTATTTT.

The chain links TRBV5-1 to TRBJ2-2, with 11 bases aligning to TRBD1. CDR1 SGHRS and CDR2 YFSETQ come from the germline V gene. This CDR3 spans 16 amino acids. The junction had 7 bases not matched to a gene; V was cut back by 4 bases and J by 5 bases. The CDR3 reads CASSTSGTGGTGELFF. The CDR3 bases are TGCGCCAGCAGCACTTCCGGGACAGGGGGGACCGGGGAGCTGTTTTTT. The variable domain in full, with the rest retrieved from reference TRBV5-1 and TRBJ2-2, is KAGVTQTPRYLIKTRGQQVTLSCSPISGHRSVSWYQQTPGQGLQFLFEYFSETQRNKGNFPGRFSGRQFSNSRSEMNVSTLELGDSALYLCASSTSGTGGTGELFFGEGSRLTVL.

The CDR3 nucleotides read TGTGCCAGCAGCTTAGATCGCGACAGGGCTATCGGCGGGGAGCTGTTTTTT. Its protein is CASSLDRDRAIGGELFF. V is TRBV11-2 and J is TRBJ2-2; 7 bases are a match to TRBD1. CDR1 SGHAT and CDR2 FQNNGV come from the germline V gene. V was clipped by 0 bases and J by 7 bases; unmatched bases: 11. The CDR3 has 17 amino acids. Full variable domain (outside the CDR3, taken from reference TRBV11-2 and TRBJ2-2): EAGVAQSPRYKIIEKRQSVAFWCNPISGHATLYWYQQILGQGPKLLIQFQNNGVVDDSQLPKDRFSAERLKGVDSTLKIQPAKLEDSAVYLCASSLDRDRAIGGELFFGEGSRLTVL.

The chain has TRBV29-1 and TRBJ2-1, with unresolved D. The CDR3 has 13 residues. Trimming removed 5 bases from V and 0 bases from J, with 8 bases in between. Germline V lookup: CDR1 SQVTM, CDR2 ANQGSEA. As DNA, the CDR3 is TGCAGCGTTTCAAGCGCCTCCTACAATGAGCAGTTCTTC. Amino acids: CSVSSASYNEQFF.